This paragraph reports one TCR beta chain. Its cognate antigen is unknown. Unique molecular identifiers had been added to the TCR beta cDNA libraries. Starting from about 0.98 to 11 million T cells, the study yielded roughly 0.5 million cDNA molecules. TCRdb independently ran MiXCR on the PCR reads; one entry per CDR3 protein. The sample comprises roughly 730,000 distinct CDR3 sequences, 30% of which are singletons, and approximately 0.6% rests with the top ten. The sample is drawn from a study of post-analysis software for immune sequencing data. Whole-study context: As for disease course, relapsing-remitting, secondary progressive and progressive-relapsing multiple sclerosis were all included.

Whole-study findings and limits: Controls' normalized Chao1 diversity significantly exceeded that of multiple sclerosis patients. F measure grouped same-batch samples tightly together. Controls had lower frequencies than patients of a few TRBV segments, which included TRBV5-6, TRBV5-1 and TRBV20-1.

Germline V CDR1 and CDR2: MRHNA, SNTAGT. The CDR3 totals 16 residues. With 6 bases removed from V and 2 bases from J, the gap between germline ends came to 18 bases. The chain uses TRBV6-4 and TRBJ2-3; tentatively, D is TRBD1 (5 bases). The receptor comes from a girl between 5 and 17 years old with multiple sclerosis. The sequenced sample was blood. CDR3 loop: CASRPSGRASTDTQYF. Here the CDR3 DNA reads TGTGCCAGCAGGCCCTCGGGCAGGGCGTCCACAGATACGCAGTATTTT.